The rows below give T cell receptor beta chains drawn from one sample of a study of OX40 agonist ivuxolimab in advanced cancers. Only in-frame clones appear in the TCRdb table, and some are missing; sequencing was by immunoSEQ multiplex PCR. The sample contains some 90,000 clones, roughly nine tenths of which appear only once. The sample here was CD4+ or CD8+ T cells sorted from blood, taken in a trial of the OX40 agonist ivuxolimab. Receptor source: an adult with an advanced solid tumor such as melanoma, head and neck, liver or kidney cancer. Each CDR3 is given with its conserved first and last residue.

J: TRBJ2-2; V: TRBV13; CDR3: CASSSTGKNGELFF
J: TRBJ1-5; V: TRBV27; CDR3: CASSSRGNQPQHF
J: TRBJ1-1; V: TRBV19; CDR3: CASSGRVVNTEAFF
J: TRBJ1-2; V: TRBV4-3; CDR3: CASSQHGQGAVDGYTF
J: TRBJ1-6; V: TRBV6-1; CDR3: CASRERSSYNSPLHF
J: TRBJ1-1; V: TRBV6-6; CDR3: CASSPRGAEAFF
J: TRBJ1-3; V: TRBV27; CDR3: CASSLGTYSGNTIYF
J: TRBJ2-2; V: TRBV11-2; CDR3: CASSLDPSPGNGELFF
J: TRBJ2-2; V: TRBV27; CDR3: CASSLSTGGELFF
J: TRBJ2-1; V: TRBV5-1; CDR3: CASSPGRASGRIYNEQFF
J: TRBJ2-1; V: TRBV7-2; CDR3: CASSLAGEQFF
J: TRBJ2-3; V: TRBV4-1; CDR3: CASSQDGDPRADTQYF
J: TRBJ2-3; V: TRBV27; CDR3: CATRPGGTDTQYF
J: TRBJ2-1; V: TRBV5-1; CDR3: CASTRDNYNEQFF
J: TRBJ2-3; V: TRBV13; CDR3: CASSPGTVGVTDTQYF
J: TRBJ2-2; V: TRBV6-5; CDR3: CASSYRTGGLSGELFF
J: TRBJ1-2; V: TRBV4-1; CDR3: CASSRTGVNLYGYTF
J: TRBJ2-7; V: TRBV13; CDR3: CASSLIRTEQYF
J: TRBJ2-2; V: TRBV7-2; CDR3: CASNRLAEGTGELFF
J: TRBJ2-1; V: TRBV30; CDR3: CAWMLKERPDEQFF
J: TRBJ1-3; V: TRBV12-1; CDR3: CASSFNRTAIRSGNTIYF
J: TRBJ1-1; V: TRBV27; CDR3: CASSLRGNTEAFF
J: TRBJ2-7; V: TRBV4-1; CDR3: CASSPGEYGYEQYF
J: TRBJ1-3; V: TRBV29-1; CDR3: CSVKPTDGNTIYF
J: TRBJ2-1; V: TRBV7-9; CDR3: CASSLGASGVANEQFF
J: TRBJ1-1; V: TRBV4-3; CDR3: CASSQDAFMNTEAFF
J: TRBJ2-7; V: TRBV5-6; CDR3: CASSLEGPSPYEQYF
J: TRBJ1-5; V: TRBV27; CDR3: CASSSPVARGEPRNQPQHF
J: TRBJ1-4; V: TRBV7-6; CDR3: CASSLRADSLNEKLFF
J: TRBJ2-7; V: TRBV7-3; CDR3: CASSLFGGSPYEQYF
J: TRBJ2-3; V: TRBV2; CDR3: CASIGGVAQYF
J: TRBJ2-7; V: TRBV7-6; CDR3: CASSHRDQPYEQYF
J: TRBJ1-3; V: TRBV19; CDR3: CASRDRFGNTIYF
J: TRBJ2-3; V: TRBV27; CDR3: CASSLGVTDTQYF
J: TRBJ2-7; V: TRBV11-2; CDR3: CASGGGSYEQYF
J: TRBJ2-5; V: TRBV27; CDR3: CASSSGRSRETQYF
J: TRBJ2-7; V: TRBV6-1; CDR3: CASIPGQSINYEQYF
J: TRBJ1-4; V: TRBV12-5; CDR3: CASGPPDRGLFF
J: TRBJ2-2; V: TRBV10-1; CDR3: CASSEFRGTNTGELFF
J: TRBJ2-2; V: TRBV4-2; CDR3: CASSQPGPGETGELFF
J: TRBJ2-5; V: TRBV20-1; CDR3: CSAVSSETQYF
J: TRBJ1-5; V: TRBV5-1; CDR3: CASSLAGSQPQHF
J: TRBJ1-6; V: TRBV5-4; CDR3: CASSTGLRNSPLHF
J: TRBJ1-4; V: TRBV27; CDR3: CASSLSGTEKLFF
J: TRBJ2-3; V: TRBV11-2; CDR3: CASSLQDTQYF